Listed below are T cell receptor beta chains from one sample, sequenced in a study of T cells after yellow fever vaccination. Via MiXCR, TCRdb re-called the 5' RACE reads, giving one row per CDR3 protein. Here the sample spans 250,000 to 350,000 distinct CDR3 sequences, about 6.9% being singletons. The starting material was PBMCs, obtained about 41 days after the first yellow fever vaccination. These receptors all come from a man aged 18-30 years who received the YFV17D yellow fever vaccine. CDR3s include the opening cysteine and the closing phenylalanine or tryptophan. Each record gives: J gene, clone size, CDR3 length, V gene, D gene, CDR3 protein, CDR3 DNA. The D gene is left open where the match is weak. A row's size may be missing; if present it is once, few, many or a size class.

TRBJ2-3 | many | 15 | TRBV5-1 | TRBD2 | CASSSGLADSDTQYF | TGCGCCAGCAGCTCGGGACTAGCGGATTCAGATACGCAGTATTTT
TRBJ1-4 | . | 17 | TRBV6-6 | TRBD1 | CASSYSGDRATNEKLFF | TGTGCCAGCAGTTACTCGGGGGACAGAGCAACTAATGAAAAACTGTTTTTT
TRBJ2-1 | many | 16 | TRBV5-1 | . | CASSFGVPSSYNEQFF | TGCGCCAGCAGCTTCGGCGTCCCGAGCTCCTACAATGAGCAGTTCTTC
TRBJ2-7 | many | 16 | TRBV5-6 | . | CASSLTGAIFGGEQYF | TGTGCCAGCAGCTTAACGGGGGCCATTTTCGGTGGCGAGCAGTACTTC
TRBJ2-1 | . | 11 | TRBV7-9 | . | CATSGDLAQFF | TGTGCCACCTCTGGGGACCTTGCGCAGTTCTTC
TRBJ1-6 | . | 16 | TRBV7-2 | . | CASRTNNWGTRAPLHF | TGTGCCAGCAGGACGAATAATTGGGGAACACGGGCACCCCTCCACTTT
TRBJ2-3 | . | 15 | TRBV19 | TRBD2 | CASSSYGLAADTQYF | TGTGCCAGTAGTAGCTATGGACTAGCTGCAGATACGCAGTATTTT
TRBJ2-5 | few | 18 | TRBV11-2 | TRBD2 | CASSQGLAGGLGQETQYF | TGTGCCAGCAGCCAGGGACTAGCGGGGGGGCTTGGACAAGAGACCCAGTACTTC
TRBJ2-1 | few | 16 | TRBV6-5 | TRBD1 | CASSFQGTGGSGEQFF | TGTGCCAGCAGTTTCCAGGGGACAGGGGGGTCAGGTGAGCAGTTCTTC
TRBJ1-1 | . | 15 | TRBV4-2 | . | CASSRAGSANTEAFF | TGTGCCAGCAGCCGTGCGGGTTCGGCGAACACTGAAGCTTTCTTT
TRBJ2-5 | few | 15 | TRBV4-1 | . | CASSQDLSGWETQYF | TGCGCCAGCAGCCAAGATTTGAGCGGGTGGGAGACCCAGTACTTC
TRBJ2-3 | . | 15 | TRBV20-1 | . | CSAREGGTSTDTQYF | TGCAGTGCTAGAGAAGGGGGGACCAGCACAGATACGCAGTATTTT
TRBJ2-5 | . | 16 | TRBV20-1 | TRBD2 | CSAKGLAGGPEETQYF | TGCAGTGCTAAGGGACTAGCGGGGGGGCCGGAGGAGACCCAGTACTTC
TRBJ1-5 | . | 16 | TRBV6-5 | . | CASSWSREEGNQPQHF | TGTGCCAGCAGTTGGTCCAGGGAGGAGGGCAATCAGCCCCAGCATTTT
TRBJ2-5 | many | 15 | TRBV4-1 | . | CASSQLGLLQETQYF | TGCGCCAGCAGCCAATTGGGACTGCTCCAAGAGACCCAGTACTTC
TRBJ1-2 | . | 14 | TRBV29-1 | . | CSAEGTHRGEGYTF | TGCAGCGCCGAAGGGACCCACCGCGGGGAGGGCTACACCTTC
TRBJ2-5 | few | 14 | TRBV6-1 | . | CASTVGGRQETQYF | TGTGCCAGCACGGTAGGGGGGCGGCAAGAGACCCAGTACTTC
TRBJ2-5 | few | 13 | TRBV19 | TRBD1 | CASSINRGETQYF | TGTGCCAGTAGCATAAACAGGGGAGAGACCCAGTACTTC
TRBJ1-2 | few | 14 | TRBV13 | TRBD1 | CASSQGADNYGYTF | TGTGCCAGCAGCCAGGGGGCGGATAACTATGGCTACACCTTC
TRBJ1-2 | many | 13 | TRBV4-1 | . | CASSPSRVLGYTF | TGCGCCAGCAGCCCCTCGCGGGTTCTTGGCTACACCTTC
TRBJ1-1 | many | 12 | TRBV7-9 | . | CASSLNRVEAFF | TGTGCCAGCAGCTTAAACAGGGTAGAAGCTTTCTTT
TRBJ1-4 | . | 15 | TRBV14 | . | CASSPLRVTNEKLFF | TGTGCCAGCAGCCCATTGAGGGTAACTAATGAAAAACTGTTTTTT
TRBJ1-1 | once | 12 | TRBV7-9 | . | CASSPGGTQAFF | TGTGCCAGCAGCCCAGGAGGGACTCAAGCTTTCTTT
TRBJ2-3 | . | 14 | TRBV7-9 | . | CASTRSDPWDTQYF | TGTGCCAGCACCCGATCGGATCCTTGGGATACGCAGTATTTT
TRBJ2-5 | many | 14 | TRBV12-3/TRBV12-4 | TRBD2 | CASSPSAGGETQYF | TGTGCCAGCAGTCCCAGCGCGGGGGGAGAGACCCAGTACTTC
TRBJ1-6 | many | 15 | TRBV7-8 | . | CASSLGGSYNSPLHF | TGTGCCAGCAGCTTAGGGGGCTCCTATAATTCACCCCTCCACTTT
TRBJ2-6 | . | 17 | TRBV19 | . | CASRGPADSSGANVLTF | TGTGCCAGTAGAGGTCCAGCCGATTCCTCTGGGGCCAACGTCCTGACTTTC
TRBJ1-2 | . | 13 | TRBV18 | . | CASSPQGDNGYTF | TGTGCCAGCTCACCACAGGGGGACAACGGCTACACCTTC
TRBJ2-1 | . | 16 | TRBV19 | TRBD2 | CASSIGGRGGPDEQFF | TGTGCCAGTAGTATAGGTGGGCGGGGGGGCCCGGATGAGCAGTTCTTC
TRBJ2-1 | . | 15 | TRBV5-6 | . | CASSLDPSAVNEQFF | TGTGCCAGCAGCTTGGATCCTAGCGCGGTCAATGAGCAGTTCTTC
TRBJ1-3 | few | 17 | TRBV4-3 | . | CASSQDQSWASGNTIYF | TGCGCCAGCAGCCAAGATCAGTCCTGGGCGTCTGGAAACACCATATATTTT
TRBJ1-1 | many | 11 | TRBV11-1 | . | CASSFDTEAFF | TGTGCCAGCAGCTTTGACACTGAAGCTTTCTTT
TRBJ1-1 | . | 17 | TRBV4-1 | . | CASSQVEGYRGNTEAFF | TGCGCCAGCAGCCAAGTAGAAGGGTACCGAGGGAACACTGAAGCTTTCTTT
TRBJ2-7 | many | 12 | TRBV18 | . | CASSTRVDEQYF | TGTGCCAGCTCAACTAGGGTCGACGAGCAGTACTTC
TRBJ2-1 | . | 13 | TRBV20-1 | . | CSASETQYNEQFF | TGCAGTGCTAGTGAGACCCAGTACAATGAGCAGTTCTTC
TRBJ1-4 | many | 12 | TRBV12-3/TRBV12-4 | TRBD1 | CASSPRTGKLFF | TGTGCCAGCAGTCCGCGGACAGGGAAACTGTTTTTT
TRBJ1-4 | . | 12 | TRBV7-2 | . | CASSRSNEKLFF | TGTGCCAGCAGCAGATCTAATGAAAAACTGTTTTTT
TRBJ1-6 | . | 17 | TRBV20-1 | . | CSAHEYGSGVYNSPLHF | TGCAGTGCTCACGAATACGGGTCGGGTGTCTATAATTCACCCCTCCACTTT
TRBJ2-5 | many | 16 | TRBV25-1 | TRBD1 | CASSDLTGTGVETQYF | TGTGCCAGCAGTGATCTAACCGGGACAGGGGTCGAGACCCAGTACTTC
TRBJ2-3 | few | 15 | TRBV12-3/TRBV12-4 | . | CASSPSGPTTDTQYF | TGTGCCAGCAGTCCGAGCGGACCAACCACAGATACGCAGTATTTT
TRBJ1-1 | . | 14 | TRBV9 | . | CASSVAEGGTEAFF | TGTGCCAGCAGCGTAGCGGAGGGCGGGACTGAAGCTTTCTTT
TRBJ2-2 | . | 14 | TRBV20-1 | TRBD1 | CSARTGGSTGELFF | TGCAGTGCTAGGACAGGGGGCAGCACCGGGGAGCTGTTTTTT
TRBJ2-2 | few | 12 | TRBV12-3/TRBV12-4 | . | CASSKETGELFF | TGTGCCAGCAGTAAAGAGACAGGGGAGCTGTTTTTT
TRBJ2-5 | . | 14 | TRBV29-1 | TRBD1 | CSSRSRQGVETQYF | TGCAGCTCCCGCTCACGACAGGGAGTAGAGACCCAGTACTTC
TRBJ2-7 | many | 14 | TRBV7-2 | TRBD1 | CASSFRQGLYEQYF | TGTGCCAGCAGCTTCAGACAGGGGCTCTACGAGCAGTACTTC
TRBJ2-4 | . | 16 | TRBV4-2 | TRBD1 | CASSQGTGLAKNIQYF | TGTGCCAGCAGCCAGGGGACAGGTCTAGCCAAAAACATTCAGTACTTC
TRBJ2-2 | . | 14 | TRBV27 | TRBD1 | CATLLQGATGELFF | TGTGCCACCCTGCTGCAGGGGGCCACCGGGGAGCTGTTTTTT